What follows are 18 T cell receptor beta chains derived from one specimen sequenced in a study of shared clonotypes between healthy human individuals. Generated by immunoSEQ multiplex PCR, the TCRdb table keeps only in-frame clones and is missing some. The table shows 980,000 or so clones, with approximately 76% occurring only once. The specimen sequenced was memory CD4+ T cells sorted from blood. As for subset: CD45RA-negative fraction. The receptor source for this set is a man younger than 30 in good health.

CDR3 loop: CASSQDLSGGVVGELFF. CDR3 sequence (DNA): TGCGCCAGCAGCCAAGATCTAAGCGGGGGGGTGGTCGGGGAGCTGTTTTTT. V is TRBV4-1 and J is TRBJ2-2; 10 nucleotides match TRBD2. The length of the CDR3 is 17 residues. Germline CDR1 is MGHRA and CDR2 is YSYEKL. V was clipped by 0 bases and J by 7 bases; unmatched bases: 8.

The chain recombines TRBV28 with TRBJ1-1; D unresolved. Germline lookup yields CDR1 MDHEN and CDR2 SYDVKM. The CDR3 is made up of 13 amino acids. Trimming removed 7 bases from V and 0 bases from J, with 9 bases in between. The CDR3 coding sequence is TGTGCCAGCATCGGCCCTATGAACACTGAAGCTTTCTTT. Amino acid sequence: CASIGPMNTEAFF.

This sequence joins TRBV5-8 and TRBJ1-1; D possibly corresponds to TRBD1 (6 bases). The CDR3 runs to 15 residues. The V and J ends lost 4 bases and 3 bases respectively, with 16 bases between them. CDR1 SGHTS and CDR2 YDEGEE come from the germline V gene. CDR3 DNA: TGTGCCAGCAGCCTTCGGGGGGGCGGATACACTGAAGCTTTCTTT. Translating it yields CASSLRGGGYTEAFF.

V is TRBV25-1 and J is TRBJ1-3; no definite D call. Trimming took off 6 bases at V and 0 bases at J, with 6 bases between the two ends. Germline CDR1 is MGHDK and CDR2 is SYGVNS. The CDR3 length is 13 residues. Here the CDR3 reads CASSEPSGNTIYF. CDR3 DNA: TGTGCCAGCAGCGAACCCTCTGGAAACACCATATATTTT.

The rearrangement links TRBV7-8 to TRBJ1-2; possible D gene TRBD1, 6 bases. Trimming took 3 bases from V and 8 from J, leaving 19 bases between them. The CDR3 is 15 amino acids. Germline V gene lookup returns CDR1 SGHVS and CDR2 FQNEAQ. The CDR3 DNA sequence: TGTGCCAGCAGCTTTAAGACGGACAGAAACACGGGCTACACCTTC. This translates into CASSFKTDRNTGYTF. Full variable domain (outside the CDR3, taken from reference TRBV7-8 and TRBJ1-2): GAGVSQSPRYKVAKRGQDVALRCDPISGHVSLFWYQQALGQGPEFLTYFQNEAQLDKSGLPSDRFFAERPEGSVSTLKIQRTQQEDSAVYLCASSFKTDRNTGYTFGSGTRLTVV.

The chain joins TRBV7-2 to TRBJ2-7, with a tentative D call TRBD2 (5 bases). Germline CDR1 reads SGHTA; CDR2 reads FQGNSA. Trimming left V 3 bases short and J 2 bases short, with 11 bases between. The CDR3 loop spans 14 amino acids. The CDR3 DNA is TGTGCCAGCAGCTTCCCCAGCGGAGCCTACGAGCAGTACTTC. Translation: CASSFPSGAYEQYF.

The chain links TRBV10-1 to TRBJ2-3; the match to TRBD2 covers 8 bases. Germline loops: CDR1 WNHNN, CDR2 SYGVQD (reference sequence). The junction had 3 bases not matched to a gene; V was cut back by 3 bases and J by 1 base. This CDR3 contains 15 residues. This chain's CDR3 is CASSDGAGGTDTQYF. CDR3 bases: TGCGCCAGCAGTGATGGAGCGGGGGGCACAGATACGCAGTATTTT.

The V and J genes are TRBV7-2 and TRBJ1-4; TRBD1 matches 11 bases. The CDR3 is made up of 15 amino acids. The J segment lost 8 bases and the V segment lost 1 base, leaving 3 bases of the junction unmatched. From germline, CDR1 is SGHTA and CDR2 FQGNSA. The CDR3 nucleotides read TGTGCCAGCAGCTTAGAAGGGACAGGGGGGGAAAAACTGTTTTTT. Protein product: CASSLEGTGGEKLFF.

This clone was seen only a few times. This may be a read error: a much more frequent sequence differs by one nucleotide. Other DNA variants within this sample encode the same CDR3. The rearrangement uses TRBV5-6 and TRBJ1-2, with a possible D match to TRBD1 (5 bases). CDR3 length: 13 residues. CDR1 and CDR2 (germline): SGHDT, YYEEEE. The ends were cut back, 3 bases at V and 1 base at J, with 7 bases in the middle. This CDR3 reads CASSSDSNYGYTF. CDR3 sequence (DNA): TGTGCCAGCAGCTCCGACAGTAACTATGGCTACACCTTC.

Regarding this clone: Other nucleotide sequences from this sample produce the same CDR3. V usage is TRBV30 and J usage is TRBJ2-7, with 8 nucleotides matching TRBD1. V lost 0 bases and J lost 4; bases outside the gene matches: 2. There are 13 residues in the CDR3. Per the germline V gene, CDR1 is GTSNPN and CDR2 is SVGIG (reference sequence). The CDR3 spells CAWSVQGEYEQYF. CDR3 sequence (DNA): TGTGCCTGGAGTGTACAGGGGGAGTACGAGCAGTACTTC.

Details on this clone: Other DNA sequences within the sample encode an identical CDR3. This rearrangement joins TRBV28 to TRBJ2-3; 7 nucleotides agree with TRBD1. The germline CDR1 and CDR2 sequences are MDHEN and SYDVKM. Trimming removed 6 bases from V and 2 bases from J; junction bases left unmatched: 8. The CDR3 length is 15 residues. CDR3: CASRSRDRPTDTQYF. The DNA of the CDR3 is TGTGCCAGCAGGTCCCGGGACAGACCCACAGATACGCAGTATTTT.

The V and J genes are TRBV13 and TRBJ2-5, with 7 bases lining up with TRBD2. Germline values: CDR1 PRHDT, CDR2 FYEKMQ (reference sequence). V gave up 2 bases and J gave up 5 bases; unmatched junction bases: 8. The CDR3 covers 15 residues. CDR3 nucleotides: TGTGCCAGCAGCTTAAACGGCGGGGGACTGGAGACCCAGTACTTC. Protein product: CASSLNGGGLETQYF.

The genes are TRBV29-1 and TRBJ2-3, with no clear D. The CDR3 length is 12 residues. Trimming stripped 3 bases from V and 2 bases from J, with 6 bases between. Germline V gene data show CDR1 as SQVTM and CDR2 as ANQGSEA. CDR3 sequence (DNA): TGCAGCGTTGATGTGGACACAGATACGCAGTATTTT. Translated: CSVDVDTDTQYF.

This clone came up a few times. This chain connects TRBV13 to TRBJ2-5; 10 nucleotides line up with TRBD2. V shed 2 bases, J shed 5 bases, and the junction held 5 bases outside the gene matches. The CDR3 has 15 amino acids. Germline CDR1 reads PRHDT; CDR2 reads FYEKMQ (reference sequence). This chain's CDR3 is CASSLSGGALETQYF. The DNA of the CDR3 is TGTGCCAGCAGCTTAAGCGGGGGGGCCTTGGAGACCCAGTACTTC. The variable domain in full, with the rest retrieved from reference TRBV13 and TRBJ2-5, is AAGVIQSPRHLIKEKRETATLKCYPIPRHDTVYWYQQGPGQDPQFLISFYEKMQSDKGSIPDRFSAQQFSDYHSELNMSSLELGDSALYFCASSLSGGALETQYFGPGTRLLVL.

This clone was observed a few times. This sequence joins TRBV19 and TRBJ1-1; tentatively, D is TRBD1 (6 bases). This CDR3 is built from 14 residues. Germline CDR1 LNHDA, CDR2 SQIVND (reference sequence). Trimming removed 6 bases from V and 2 bases from J, with 13 bases in between. The CDR3 DNA follows: TGTGCCAGTAGCCAAAGGGGGGGCAACACTGAAGCTTTCTTT. It translates to CASSQRGGNTEAFF.

J is TRBJ2-5 and V is TRBV7-5; the DNA was not used to check the table's D call, TRBD2. TRBV7-5 constitutes a pseudogene. The CDR3 consists of 13 residues. The CDR3 DNA follows: TGTGCCAGAAGCTCGGGGGGAGGTGAGACCCAGTACTTC. Translated: CARSSGGGETQYF.

V is TRBV2 and J is TRBJ1-3, with D unresolved. With 6 bases removed from V and 0 bases from J, the gap between germline ends came to 6 bases. CDR3 size: 13 residues. Germline-derived CDR1 and CDR2 are SNHLY and FYNNEI. The CDR3 reads CASRRASGNTIYF. The CDR3 bases are TGTGCCAGCAGGAGAGCCTCTGGAAACACCATATATTTT. Full variable domain (outside the CDR3, taken from reference TRBV2 and TRBJ1-3): EPEVTQTPSHQVTQMGQEVILRCVPISNHLYFYWYRQILGQKVEFLVSFYNNEISEKSEIFDDQFSVERPDGSNFTLKIRSTKLEDSAMYFCASRRASGNTIYFGEGSWLTVV.

The chain links TRBV11-2 to TRBJ1-4; unclear D gene. Germline-derived CDR1 and CDR2 are SGHAT and FQNNGV. The CDR3 consists of 14 residues. V lost 4 bases, J lost 3 bases, and 9 bases lay in between. The CDR3 DNA is TGTGCCAGCAGCTCGATTAGGGCTAATGAAAAACTGTTTTTT. As protein: CASSSIRANEKLFF.